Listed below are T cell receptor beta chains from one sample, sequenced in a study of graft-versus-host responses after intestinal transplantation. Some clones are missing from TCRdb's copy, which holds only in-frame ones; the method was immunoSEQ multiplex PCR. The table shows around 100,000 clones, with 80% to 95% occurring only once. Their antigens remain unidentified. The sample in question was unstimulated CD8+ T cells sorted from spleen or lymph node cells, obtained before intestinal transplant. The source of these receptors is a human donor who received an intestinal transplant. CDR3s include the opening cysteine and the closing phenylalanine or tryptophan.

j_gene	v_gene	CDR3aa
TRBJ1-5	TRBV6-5	CASSYSGGSNQPQHF
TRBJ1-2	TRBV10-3	CAISEPDLSGAIYGYTF
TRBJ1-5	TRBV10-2	CASSEFVVRQPQHF
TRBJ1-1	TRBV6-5	CASSYSSLAEAFF
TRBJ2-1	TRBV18	CASSPVAGQSFSADNEQFF
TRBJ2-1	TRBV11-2	CASSFTRDSGYEQFF
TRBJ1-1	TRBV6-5	CASSYAIGAFF
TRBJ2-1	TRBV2	CARLSRRGSYNEQFF
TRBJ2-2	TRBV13	CASSPGTGSTGELFF
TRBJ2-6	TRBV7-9	CASSLGTGDRRGANVLTF
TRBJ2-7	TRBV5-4	CASSPFGEIEQYF
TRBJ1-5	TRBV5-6	CASSLGVTNTQPQHF
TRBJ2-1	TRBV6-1	CASSEVWGLAGAGNEQFF
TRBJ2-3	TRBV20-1	CSAYTDTQYF
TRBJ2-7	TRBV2	CASSGTPHRLVYEQYF
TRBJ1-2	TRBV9	CASSVAQGQGAPLGYGYTF
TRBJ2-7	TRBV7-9	CASSLERGGYEQYF
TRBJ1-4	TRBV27	CASSPGTGGKLFF
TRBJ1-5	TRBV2	CASSQPRGQEDQPQHF
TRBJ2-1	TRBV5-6	CASSLGLANEQFF
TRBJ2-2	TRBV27	CASSFQWAGELFF
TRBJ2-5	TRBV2	CASDIGGWETQYF
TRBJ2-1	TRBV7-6	CASSLNRGLYNEQFF
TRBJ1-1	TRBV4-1	CASSQVVQGDTEAFF
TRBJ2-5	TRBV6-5	CASSRQGEQETQYF
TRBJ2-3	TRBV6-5	CASRLRTGYTDTQYF
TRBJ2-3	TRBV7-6	CASSPPGRLDTQYF
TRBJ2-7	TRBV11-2	CASSLGYQEQEGYEQYF
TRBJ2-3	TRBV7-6	CASSYGSTDTQYF
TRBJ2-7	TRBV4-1	CASSQVGENEQYF
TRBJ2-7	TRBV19	CASSHGDYEQYF
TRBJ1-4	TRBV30	CAWNGVGEKLFF
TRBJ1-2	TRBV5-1	CASRLEDLAGWNNYGYTF
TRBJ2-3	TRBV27	CASSFGTTITDTQYF